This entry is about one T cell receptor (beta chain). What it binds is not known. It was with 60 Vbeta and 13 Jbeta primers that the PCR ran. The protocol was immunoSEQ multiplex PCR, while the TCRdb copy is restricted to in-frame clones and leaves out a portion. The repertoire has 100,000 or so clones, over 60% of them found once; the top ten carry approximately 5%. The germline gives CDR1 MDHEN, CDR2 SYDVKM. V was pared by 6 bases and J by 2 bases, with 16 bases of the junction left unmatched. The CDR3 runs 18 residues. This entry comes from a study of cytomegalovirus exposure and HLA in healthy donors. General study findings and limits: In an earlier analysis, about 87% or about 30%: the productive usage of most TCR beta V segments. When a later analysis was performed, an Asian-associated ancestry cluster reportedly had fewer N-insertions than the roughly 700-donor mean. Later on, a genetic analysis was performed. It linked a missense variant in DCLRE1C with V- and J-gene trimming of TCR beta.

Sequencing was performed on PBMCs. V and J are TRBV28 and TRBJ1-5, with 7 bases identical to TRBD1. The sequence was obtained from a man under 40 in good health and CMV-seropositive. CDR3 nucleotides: TGTGCCAGCAGACCAACTTCCTGGGACAGCCTTCGCAATCAGCCCCAGCATTTT. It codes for CASRPTSWDSLRNQPQHF. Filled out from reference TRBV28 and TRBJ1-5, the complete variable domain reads DVKVTQSSRYLVKRTGEKVFLECVQDMDHENMFWYRQDPGLGLRLIYFSYDVKMKEKGDIPEGYSVSREKKERFSLILESASTNQTSMYLCASRPTSWDSLRNQPQHFGDGTRLSIL.